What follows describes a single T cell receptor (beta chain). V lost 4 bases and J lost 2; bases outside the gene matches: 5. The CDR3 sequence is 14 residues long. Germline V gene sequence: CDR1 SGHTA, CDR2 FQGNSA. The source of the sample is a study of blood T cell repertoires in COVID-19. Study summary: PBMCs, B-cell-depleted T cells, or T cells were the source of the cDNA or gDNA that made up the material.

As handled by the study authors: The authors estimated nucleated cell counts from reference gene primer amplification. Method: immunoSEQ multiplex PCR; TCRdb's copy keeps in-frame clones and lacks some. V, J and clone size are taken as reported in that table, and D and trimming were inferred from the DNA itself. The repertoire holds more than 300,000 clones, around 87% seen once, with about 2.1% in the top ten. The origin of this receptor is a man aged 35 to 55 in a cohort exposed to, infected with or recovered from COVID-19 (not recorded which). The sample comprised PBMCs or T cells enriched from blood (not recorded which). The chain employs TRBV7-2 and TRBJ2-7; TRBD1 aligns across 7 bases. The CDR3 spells CASSSSQGAYEQYF. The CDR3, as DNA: TGTGCCAGCAGCTCCTCGCAGGGGGCCTACGAGCAGTACTTC.